Ten or more counts support the clone carrying this T cell receptor beta chain. Germline CDR1 reads MGHRA; CDR2 reads YSYEKL. This CDR3 has 16 amino acids. Trimming stripped 0 bases from V and 0 bases from J, with 9 bases between. The data originate from a study of Graves' ophthalmopathy and Graves' hyperthyroidism. TCR beta CDR3 regions were amplified from RNA transcripts. First-round RT-PCR relied on HTBI primers, and a second-round multiplex PCR came next. From the multiplex PCR reads, TCRdb called clonotypes with MiXCR, one entry per CDR3 protein. The sample yields 210,000 or so distinct CDR3 sequences, 25% to 30% seen once.

Sample: peripheral blood. The receptor comes from a man aged 45-65 years with Graves' ophthalmopathy. This chain joins TRBV4-1 and TRBJ1-5; no reliable D call. The CDR3 coding sequence is TGCGCCAGCAGCCAAGATAACGGATTTAGCAATCAGCCCCAGCATTTT. Protein product: CASSQDNGFSNQPQHF.